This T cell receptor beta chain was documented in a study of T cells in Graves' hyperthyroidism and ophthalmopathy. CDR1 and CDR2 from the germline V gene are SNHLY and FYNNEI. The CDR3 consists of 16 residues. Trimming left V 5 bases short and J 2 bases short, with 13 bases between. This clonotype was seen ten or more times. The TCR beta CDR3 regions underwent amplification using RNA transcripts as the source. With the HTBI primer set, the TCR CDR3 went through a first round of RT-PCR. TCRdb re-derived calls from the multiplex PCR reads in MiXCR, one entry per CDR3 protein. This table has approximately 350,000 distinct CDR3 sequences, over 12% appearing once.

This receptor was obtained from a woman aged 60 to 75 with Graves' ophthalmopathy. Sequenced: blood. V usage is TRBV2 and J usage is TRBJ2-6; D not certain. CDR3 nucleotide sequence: TGTGCCAGCAGTTCAACTACACCCGCTGGGGCCAACGTCCTGACTTTC. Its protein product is CASSSTTPAGANVLTF.